The entry below gives a single TCR beta chain sequence along with its context. This specimen comes from a study of control samples from healthy donors and cancer patients. Produced via immunoSEQ multiplex PCR; TCRdb's table is partial and in-frame only. Seen here are under 200,000 clones, around 91% observed once, and the top ten hold 1.5%. CDR3 length: 14 residues. Germline V gene sequence: CDR1 MDHEN, CDR2 SYDVKM. V lost 6 bases, J lost 1 base, and 10 bases lay in between. The sequenced material came from blood. The TCR sequence derives from a woman under 40 in good health. The rearrangement joins TRBV28 to TRBJ1-5, with a possible D match to TRBD1 (6 bases). The CDR3 sequence: CASRSDRSNQPQHF. The CDR3 bases are TGTGCCAGCAGATCCGACAGGAGCAATCAGCCCCAGCATTTT.